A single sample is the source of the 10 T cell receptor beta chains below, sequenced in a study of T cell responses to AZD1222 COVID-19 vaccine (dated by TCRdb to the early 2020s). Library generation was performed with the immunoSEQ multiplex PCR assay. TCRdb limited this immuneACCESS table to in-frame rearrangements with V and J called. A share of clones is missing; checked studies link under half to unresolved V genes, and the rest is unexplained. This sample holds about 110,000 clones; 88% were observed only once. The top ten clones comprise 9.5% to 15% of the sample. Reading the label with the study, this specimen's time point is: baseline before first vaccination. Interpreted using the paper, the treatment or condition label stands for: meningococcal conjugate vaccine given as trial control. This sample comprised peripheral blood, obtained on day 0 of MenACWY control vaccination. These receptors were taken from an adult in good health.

The CDR3 reads CASKGTGGHEQYF. CDR3 nucleotide sequence: TGTGCCAGTAAGGGGACAGGGGGCCACGAGCAGTACTTC. The chain joins TRBV19 to TRBJ2-7; 12 bases line up with TRBD1. This CDR3 is 13 amino acids long. V was clipped by 7 bases and J by 5 bases; unmatched bases: 3. Per the germline V gene, CDR1 is LNHDA and CDR2 is SQIVND (reference sequence).

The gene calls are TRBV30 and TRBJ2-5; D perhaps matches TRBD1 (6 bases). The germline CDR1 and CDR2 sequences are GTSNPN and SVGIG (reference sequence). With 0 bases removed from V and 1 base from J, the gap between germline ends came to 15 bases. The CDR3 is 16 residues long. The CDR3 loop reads CAWSVLKQGGQETQYF. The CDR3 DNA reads TGTGCCTGGAGTGTACTGAAGCAAGGGGGCCAAGAGACCCAGTACTTC.

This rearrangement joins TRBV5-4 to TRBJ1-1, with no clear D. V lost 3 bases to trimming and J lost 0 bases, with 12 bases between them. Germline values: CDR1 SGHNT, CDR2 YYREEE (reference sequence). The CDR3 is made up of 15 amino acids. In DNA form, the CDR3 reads TGTGCCAGCAGCTCGTACAGCAAGATGAACACTGAAGCTTTCTTT. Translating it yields CASSSYSKMNTEAFF.

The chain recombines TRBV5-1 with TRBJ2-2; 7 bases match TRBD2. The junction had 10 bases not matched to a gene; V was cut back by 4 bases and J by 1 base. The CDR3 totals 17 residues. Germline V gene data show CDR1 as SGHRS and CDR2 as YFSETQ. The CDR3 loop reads CASSPRLARRNTGELFF. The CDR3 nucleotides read TGCGCCAGCAGCCCCCGACTAGCCCGAAGGAACACCGGGGAGCTGTTTTTT.

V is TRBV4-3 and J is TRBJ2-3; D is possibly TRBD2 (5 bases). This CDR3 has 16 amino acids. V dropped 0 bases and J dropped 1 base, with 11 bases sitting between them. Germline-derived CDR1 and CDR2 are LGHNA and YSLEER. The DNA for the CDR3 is TGCGCCAGCAGCCAAGAGGGAGCGGAAGGCACAGATACGCAGTATTTT. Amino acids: CASSQEGAEGTDTQYF.

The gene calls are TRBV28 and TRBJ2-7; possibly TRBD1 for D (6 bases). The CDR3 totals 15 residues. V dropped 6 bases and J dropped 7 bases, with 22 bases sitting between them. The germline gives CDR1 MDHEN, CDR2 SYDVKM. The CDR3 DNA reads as TGTGCCAGCAGGACGGCAGGGGACCTTTATCAAGAGCAGTACTTC. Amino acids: CASRTAGDLYQEQYF.

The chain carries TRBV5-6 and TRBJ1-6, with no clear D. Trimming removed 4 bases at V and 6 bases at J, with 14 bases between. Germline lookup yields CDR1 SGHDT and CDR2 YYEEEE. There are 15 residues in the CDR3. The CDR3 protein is CASSPGWGANSPLHF. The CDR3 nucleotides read TGTGCCAGCAGCCCGGGGTGGGGTGCTAATTCACCCCTCCACTTT.

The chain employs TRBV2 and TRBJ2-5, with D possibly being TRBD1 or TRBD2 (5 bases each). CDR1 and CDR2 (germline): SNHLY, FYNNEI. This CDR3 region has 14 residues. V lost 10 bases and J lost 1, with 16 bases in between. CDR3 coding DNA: TGTGCCACACGGGACGGGTCTTTCCAAGAGACCCAGTACTTC. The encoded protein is CATRDGSFQETQYF.

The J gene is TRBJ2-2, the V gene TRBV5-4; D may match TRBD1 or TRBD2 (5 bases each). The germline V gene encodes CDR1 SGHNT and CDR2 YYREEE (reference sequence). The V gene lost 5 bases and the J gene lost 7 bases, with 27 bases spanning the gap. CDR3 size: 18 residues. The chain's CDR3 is CASSLPRPGSSGGGELFF. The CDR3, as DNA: TGTGCCAGCAGTTTACCCCGGCCAGGGTCCTCCGGAGGCGGGGAGCTGTTTTTT.

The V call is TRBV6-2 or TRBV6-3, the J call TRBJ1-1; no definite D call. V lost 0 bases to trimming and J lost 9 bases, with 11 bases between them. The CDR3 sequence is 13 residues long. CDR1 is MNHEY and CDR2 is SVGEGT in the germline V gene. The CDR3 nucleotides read TGTGCCAGCAGTTACTCCCCCGGGCCACAAGCTTTCTTT. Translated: CASSYSPGPQAFF.